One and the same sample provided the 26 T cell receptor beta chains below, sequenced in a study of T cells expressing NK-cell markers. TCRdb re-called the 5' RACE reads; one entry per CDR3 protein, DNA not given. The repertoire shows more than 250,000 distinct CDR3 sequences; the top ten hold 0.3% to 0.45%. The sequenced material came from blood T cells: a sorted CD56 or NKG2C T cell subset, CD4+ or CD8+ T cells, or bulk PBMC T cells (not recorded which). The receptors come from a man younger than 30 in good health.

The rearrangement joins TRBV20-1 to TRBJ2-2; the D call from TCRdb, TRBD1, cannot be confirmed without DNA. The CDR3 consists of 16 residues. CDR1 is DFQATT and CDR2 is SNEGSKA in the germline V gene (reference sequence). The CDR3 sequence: CSASEVGKGSTGELFF.

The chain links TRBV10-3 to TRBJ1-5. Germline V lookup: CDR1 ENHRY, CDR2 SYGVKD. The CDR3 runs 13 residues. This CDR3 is CAIAENSNQPQHF.

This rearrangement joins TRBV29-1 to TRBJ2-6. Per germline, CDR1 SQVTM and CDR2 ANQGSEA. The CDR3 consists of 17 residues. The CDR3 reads CSVEEVERNSGANVLTF.

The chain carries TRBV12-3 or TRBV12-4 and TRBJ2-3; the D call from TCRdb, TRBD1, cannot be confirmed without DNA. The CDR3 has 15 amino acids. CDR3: CAIPGGRATLGTQYF.

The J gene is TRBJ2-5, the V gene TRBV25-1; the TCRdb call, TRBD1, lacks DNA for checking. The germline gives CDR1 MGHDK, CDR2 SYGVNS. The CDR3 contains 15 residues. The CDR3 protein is CASSALDTQGRTQYF.

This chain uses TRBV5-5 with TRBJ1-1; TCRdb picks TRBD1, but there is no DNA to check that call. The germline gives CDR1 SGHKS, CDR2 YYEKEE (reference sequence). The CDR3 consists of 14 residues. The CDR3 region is CASSLGQAVTEAFF.

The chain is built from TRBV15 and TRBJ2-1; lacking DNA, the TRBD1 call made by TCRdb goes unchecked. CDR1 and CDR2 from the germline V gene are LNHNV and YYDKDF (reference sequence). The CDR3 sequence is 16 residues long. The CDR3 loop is CATSREGRVFYNEQFF. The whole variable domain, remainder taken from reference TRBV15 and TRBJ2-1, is DAMVIQNPRYQVTQFGKPVTLSCSQTLNHNVMYWYQQKSSQAPKLLFHYYDKDFNNEADTPDNFQSRRPNTSFCFLDIRSPGLGDTAMYLCATSREGRVFYNEQFFGPGTRLTVL.

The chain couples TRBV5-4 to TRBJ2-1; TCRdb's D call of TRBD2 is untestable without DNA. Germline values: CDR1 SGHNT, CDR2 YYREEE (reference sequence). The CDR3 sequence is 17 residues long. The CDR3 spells CASSFDTSGKPYNEQFF.

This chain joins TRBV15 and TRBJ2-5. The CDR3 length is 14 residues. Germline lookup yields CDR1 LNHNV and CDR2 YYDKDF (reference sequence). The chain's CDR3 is CATSKDWGQETQYF.

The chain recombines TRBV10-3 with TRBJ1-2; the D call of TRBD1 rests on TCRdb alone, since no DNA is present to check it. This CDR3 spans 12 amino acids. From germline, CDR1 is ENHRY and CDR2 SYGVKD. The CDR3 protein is CAISDGTGGYTF.

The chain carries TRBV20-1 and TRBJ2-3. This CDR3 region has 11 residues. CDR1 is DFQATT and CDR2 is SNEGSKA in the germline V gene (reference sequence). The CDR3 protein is CSAPAADTQYF.

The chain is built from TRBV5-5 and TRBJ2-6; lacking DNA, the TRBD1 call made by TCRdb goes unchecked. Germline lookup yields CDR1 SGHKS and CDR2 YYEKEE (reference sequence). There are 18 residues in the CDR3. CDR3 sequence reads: CASSFRQGALSGANVLTF.

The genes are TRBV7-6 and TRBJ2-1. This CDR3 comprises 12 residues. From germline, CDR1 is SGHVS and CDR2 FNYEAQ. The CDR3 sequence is CASSVIGSEQFF.

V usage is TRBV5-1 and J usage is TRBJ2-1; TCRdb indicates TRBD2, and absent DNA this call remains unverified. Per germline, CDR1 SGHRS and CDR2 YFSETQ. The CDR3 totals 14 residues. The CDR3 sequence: CASSLGTSRNEQFF.

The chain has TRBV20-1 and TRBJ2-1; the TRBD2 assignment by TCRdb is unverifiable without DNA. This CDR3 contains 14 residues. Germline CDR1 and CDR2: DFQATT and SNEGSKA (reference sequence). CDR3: CSASRGRLTGEQFF.

CDR3: CASSLDRGRRTGELFF. The chain joins TRBV5-6 to TRBJ2-2. CDR1 SGHDT and CDR2 YYEEEE come from the germline V gene. CDR3 length: 16 residues.

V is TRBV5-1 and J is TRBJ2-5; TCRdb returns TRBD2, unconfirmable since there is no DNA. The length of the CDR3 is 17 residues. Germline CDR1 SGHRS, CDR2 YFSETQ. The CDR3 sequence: CASSLGPQAGDQETQYF.

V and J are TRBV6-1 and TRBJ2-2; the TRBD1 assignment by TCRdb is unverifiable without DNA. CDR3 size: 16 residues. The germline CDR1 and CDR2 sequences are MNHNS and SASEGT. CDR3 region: CASSIGQGAYTGELFF.

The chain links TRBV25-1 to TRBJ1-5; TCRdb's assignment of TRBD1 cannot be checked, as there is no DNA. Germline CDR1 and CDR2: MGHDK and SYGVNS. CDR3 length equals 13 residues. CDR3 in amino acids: CASSRDHYQPQHF.

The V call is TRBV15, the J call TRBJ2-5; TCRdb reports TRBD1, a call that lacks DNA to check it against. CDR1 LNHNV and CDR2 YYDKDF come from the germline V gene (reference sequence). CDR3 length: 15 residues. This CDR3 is CATSPRPHRGETQYF.

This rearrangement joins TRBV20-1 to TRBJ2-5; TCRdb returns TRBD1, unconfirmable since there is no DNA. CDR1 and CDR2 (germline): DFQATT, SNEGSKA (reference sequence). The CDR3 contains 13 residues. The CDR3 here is CSAQRGAGETQYF.

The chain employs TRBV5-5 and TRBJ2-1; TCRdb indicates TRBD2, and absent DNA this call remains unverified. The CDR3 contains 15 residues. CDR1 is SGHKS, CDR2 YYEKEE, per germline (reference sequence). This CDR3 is CASDLTGLAPNEQFF.

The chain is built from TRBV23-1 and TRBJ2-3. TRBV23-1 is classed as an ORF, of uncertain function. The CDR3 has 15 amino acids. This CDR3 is CASSQPVPEADTQYF.

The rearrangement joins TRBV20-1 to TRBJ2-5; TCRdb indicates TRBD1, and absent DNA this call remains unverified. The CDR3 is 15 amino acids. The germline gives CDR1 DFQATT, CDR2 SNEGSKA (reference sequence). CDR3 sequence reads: CSARHWARGGETQYF.

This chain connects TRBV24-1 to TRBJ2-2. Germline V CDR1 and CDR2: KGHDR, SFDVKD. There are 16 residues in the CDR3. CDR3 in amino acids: CATSASTGFSPGELFF.

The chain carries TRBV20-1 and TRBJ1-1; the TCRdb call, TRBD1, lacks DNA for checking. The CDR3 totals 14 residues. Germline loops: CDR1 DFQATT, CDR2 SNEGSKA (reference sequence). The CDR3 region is CSARGQTQNTEAFF.